This T cell receptor (beta chain) was sequenced in a study of technical replicates of blood from a few donors. Here immunoSEQ multiplex PCR was the method, and the copy in TCRdb shows in-frame clones only, minus some. The data show about 88,000 clones, just under 95% seen once. The V and J ends lost 0 bases and 2 bases respectively, with 8 bases between them. The germline gives CDR1 MNHEY, CDR2 SMNVEV (reference sequence). This CDR3 is 14 amino acids long. Sample: T cells isolated from PBMCs. V and J are TRBV27 and TRBJ2-7; D unclear. The receptor's source is a human donor in good health. The CDR3 region has the DNA TGTGCCAGCAGTTTATCTGGCAGAACCTACGAGCAGTACTTC. It translates to CASSLSGRTYEQYF.